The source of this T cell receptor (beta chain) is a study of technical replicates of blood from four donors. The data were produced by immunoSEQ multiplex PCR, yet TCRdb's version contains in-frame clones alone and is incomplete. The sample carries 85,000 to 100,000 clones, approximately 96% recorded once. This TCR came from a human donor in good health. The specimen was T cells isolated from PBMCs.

CDR3 coding DNA: TGTGCCAGCAGCCCAGAGGGCAATTCACCCCTCCACTTT. It is translated as CASSPEGNSPLHF. This rearrangement joins TRBV7-9 to TRBJ1-6, with unresolved D. CDR1 SEHNR and CDR2 FQNEAQ come from the germline V gene (reference sequence). V dropped 5 bases and J dropped 7 bases, with 9 bases sitting between them. CDR3 length equals 13 residues. The full variable domain, rest sourced from reference TRBV7-9 and TRBJ1-6, is DTGVSQNPRHKITKRGQNVTFRCDPISEHNRLYWYRQTLGQGPEFLTYFQNEAQLEKSRLLSDRFSAERPKGSFSTLEIQRTEQGDSAMYLCASSPEGNSPLHFGNGTRLTVT.